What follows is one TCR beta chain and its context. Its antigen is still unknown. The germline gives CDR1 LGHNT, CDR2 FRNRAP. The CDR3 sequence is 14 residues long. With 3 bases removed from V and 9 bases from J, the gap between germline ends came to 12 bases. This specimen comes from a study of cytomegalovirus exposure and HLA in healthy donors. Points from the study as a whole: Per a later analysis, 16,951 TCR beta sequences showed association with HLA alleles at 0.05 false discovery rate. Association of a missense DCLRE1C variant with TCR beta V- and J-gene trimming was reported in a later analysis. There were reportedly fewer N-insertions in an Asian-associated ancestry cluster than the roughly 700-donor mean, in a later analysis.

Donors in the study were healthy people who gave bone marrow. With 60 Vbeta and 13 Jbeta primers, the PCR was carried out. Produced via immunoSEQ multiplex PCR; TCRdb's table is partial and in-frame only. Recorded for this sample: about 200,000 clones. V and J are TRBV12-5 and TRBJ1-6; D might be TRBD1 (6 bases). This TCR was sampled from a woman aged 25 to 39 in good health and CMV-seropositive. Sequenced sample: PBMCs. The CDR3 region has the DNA TGTGCTAGTGGTTTTGGTCAGGGGACTTCACCCCTCCACTTT. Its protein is CASGFGQGTSPLHF.